A selection of T cell receptor beta chains follows, all from one sample in a study of shared clonotypes between healthy human individuals. Clones were sequenced by immunoSEQ multiplex PCR, and TCRdb holds only the in-frame ones, with some missing. The table includes some 2.4 million clones, more than 85% detected once. The sample comprised naive CD4+ T cells from PBMCs. Source of these receptors: a man younger than 35 in good health. Some clones in this sample may be carry-over from other donors' samples. Each CDR3 is given with its conserved first and last residue. Fields, in order: clone size, CDR3 length, V gene, CDR3 protein. Only part of the rows carry a size: once, few, many, or a class if the clone is expanded.

NA 14 TRBV6-4 CASSDTMWGNEQFF
NA 16 TRBV29-1 CSVTVGSGVGTGELFF
once 16 TRBV6-5 CASSYGATRTNTEAFF
NA 16 TRBV28 CASSSWGHQWEETQYF
NA 14 TRBV6-5 CASSYGRNLYEQYF
NA 14 TRBV5-1 CASSLVWEVGELFF
NA 17 TRBV7-2 CASSLGSGGSSYNEQFF
NA 16 TRBV7-3 CASSLMGAGLADTQYF
once 13 TRBV28 CASSLGGGETQYF
NA 16 TRBV28 CASNPEVHSGANVLTF
once 16 TRBV28 CASSLPGGTGYYGYTF
NA 15 TRBV19 CASSSYLDRGYEQYF
NA 15 TRBV7-2 CASSLWASGSETQYF
NA 14 TRBV6-1 CASSGRPVGNTIYF
NA 18 TRBV7-3 CASSLTWGQLSSGNTIYF
NA 14 TRBV7-2 CASSLDRAYQPQHF
NA 16 TRBV5-5 CASSLAATRGFHGYTF
NA 15 TRBV28 CASFSRDSSYNEQFF
NA 13 TRBV27 CASSTRGNTEAFF
NA 15 TRBV27 CASRTRVYSNQPQHF
NA 15 TRBV7-2 CASSFLAGEIGELFF
NA 15 TRBV10-3 CAISDTRGRDEKLFF
NA 19 TRBV19 CASSIKGQGKASTNEKLFF
once 16 TRBV7-6 CASSDGRASGANVLTF
NA 12 TRBV29-1 CSVDRGGEKLFF
once 16 TRBV5-1 CASSLVGGRVSYEQYF
once 15 TRBV25-1 CASSEYRGAYNEQYF
NA 11 TRBV2 CASTQAYEQYF
NA 14 TRBV29-1 CSVPGQPYTGELFF
few 13 TRBV7-8 CASSPWEEQPQHF
NA 15 TRBV7-8 CASSRRDRPSYEQYF
NA 15 TRBV6-5 CASSYGVGAPYEQYF
NA 15 TRBV15 CATSKPGLADNEQFF
NA 14 TRBV5-1 CASIPRAGTDTQYF
NA 12 TRBV6-5 CASRTGANVLTF
NA 16 TRBV28 CASSSIPGISGNTIYF
NA 15 TRBV11-2 CASSFGRSLYEKLFF
NA 15 TRBV10-1 CASSPRGQVVGEQYF
NA 13 TRBV29-1 CSVAIKSTDTQYF
NA 12 TRBV28 CASAGSSYEQYF
NA 13 TRBV15 CATTPGAPAPQHF
NA 15 TRBV6-1 CASRPSGRLYNEQFF
NA 16 TRBV29-1 CSVPAVAGASYNEQFF
NA 14 TRBV5-1 CASRSDVSSYEQYF
NA 14 TRBV9 CASSSSGQGETQYF
NA 13 TRBV21-1 CASSKGRARGYTF
NA 16 TRBV6-1 CASSEFGGGVNTEAFF
NA 15 TRBV5-4 CASSGRDRGPSGYTF
NA 15 TRBV11-2 CASSLAGGLTDTQYF
NA 14 TRBV27 CASSSPRGISRAFF
once 17 TRBV5-4 CASSRRQGALDTGELFF
NA 14 TRBV5-1 CASSRWTGLGEQYF
NA 16 TRBV5-1 CASSLDGLAGELGQYF
NA 13 TRBV5-6 CASSLAWEFEQYF
NA 14 TRBV2 CASGIAGGRNEQFF
once 12 TRBV7-2 CASSLEVQPQHF
NA 15 TRBV28 CASSRPRTGIHEQYF